This record concerns one T cell receptor beta chain sequence. This receptor's antigen is unknown. No base quality information exists; no much larger clone differs at one position. The data were obtained in a study of T cell responses to AZD1222 COVID-19 vaccine (dated by TCRdb to the early 2020s). Looking at the study overall: AZD1222 recipients whose second dose came at about 4 weeks and those whose second dose came at about 12 weeks were combined into one group, since spike-specific TCR depth and breadth did not differ between the two schedules. TCR sequencing covered some 240 trial participants: roughly 200 given two doses of AZD1222 and approximately 26 given two doses of MenACWY control vaccine. Enrollment into the trials was organized by age into subgroups of 18-55, 56-69 and 70-plus years, and those subgroups contained roughly 150, 30 and 60 TCR-sequenced participants, respectively.

The sample's time point label, decoded: baseline before first vaccination. Samples from vaccinated people were obtained from the UK trials COV001 and COV002, which included a single-blind randomized controlled phase 2/3 trial of AZD1222 (ChAdOx1 nCoV-19) in healthy adults. For TCRbeta chain sequencing, PBMC samples from trial participants were taken at day 0 and at day 28 after the second dose. The CDR3 regions of human TCRbeta chains were analyzed by immunosequencing. Processing in the source paper ran as follows. TCRs in the repertoires were compared against a reference library of SARS-CoV-2-specific TCRs that had been generated with the MIRA antigen-specificity platform. Breadth meant the fraction of unique TCRs that were SARS-CoV-2-associated, whereas depth meant the fraction of total T cells that were SARS-CoV-2-associated. Using the MIRA data, each spike-specific TCR was mapped to the spike region that the TCR reacts to and placed in a CD4 or CD8 class. Log10-transformed breadth and depth values were compared by one-way ANOVA with Sidak's multiple comparisons tests. The source is immuneACCESS, and TCRdb retained only in-frame sequences with V and J called. Part of the clones is not carried over; for the studies checked, unresolved V genes explain less than half of this, and the remainder is unexplained. V and J calls plus clone size are reproduced from that table; the DNA served to infer D and trimming. The sample records fewer than 130,000 clones, around 94% of which are singletons. The ten largest clones represent 2% to 2.5% of the sample.

Points the paper makes about the study in general: In the small 56-69-year group, the increase in depth fell short of significance, most likely because of low power. After two AZD1222 doses, both the breadth and the depth of spike-specific TCRs were significantly higher than at day 0 and than in MenACWY recipients. Conclusions about previously exposed vaccinees are limited because only a handful of AZD1222 recipients were SARS-CoV-2 seropositive at baseline. Reportedly, close to half of the unique spike-specific TCRs recognized epitopes lying outside the regions that are mutated in the B.1.351 and B.1.1.7 variants. Participants were mostly white British and included more females than males, and it was suggested by the authors that clonal diversity may have been underestimated. The whole spike protein was spanned by vaccine-associated CD4 TCRs, and dominant responses were seen in regions 160-218 and 743-854. Because no samples from the day 14 peak response were available, repertoires could be characterized only after the peak T cell response.

This specimen was peripheral blood, taken on day 0 of AZD1222 vaccination. This TCR was sampled from an adult in good health.

CDR3 loop: CASSGRLAGGRNEQFF. In nucleotides, the sequence is TGTGCCAGCAGCGGGCGACTAGCGGGAGGTAGGAATGAGCAGTTCTTC. This receptor chain uses TRBV9 and TRBJ2-1, and TRBD2 aligns with 13 junction nucleotides. The germline V gene specifies SGDLS as CDR1 and YYNGEE as CDR2. The CDR3 contains 16 residues, cysteine and phenylalanine counted. Kept here is only the CDR3 DNA, which spans 48 bases and is read in frame from base 1. V has 3 bases trimmed and J has 7 bases trimmed; junction bases matching no gene number 7.